This T cell receptor beta chain derives from a study of shared clonotypes between healthy human individuals. The germline gives CDR1 SGHNT, CDR2 YYREEE (reference sequence). The length of the CDR3 is 14 residues. V was pared by 4 bases and J by 5 bases, with 6 bases of the junction left unmatched. TCRdb keeps only in-frame clones here, not all; method: immunoSEQ multiplex PCR. The table includes about 2.4 million clones, 90% to 95% detected once. V is TRBV5-4 and J is TRBJ1-2; TRBD1 matches at 9 bases. Sequenced input: naive CD4+ T cells sorted from blood. Subset specified: CD45RA+ positively selected. This clonotype was sampled from a man between 18 and 29 years old in good health. The CDR3: CASSRRDRVYGYTF. The DNA for the CDR3 is TGTGCCAGCAGCCGAAGGGACAGGGTATATGGCTACACCTTC. The full variable domain, completed using reference TRBV5-4 and TRBJ1-2, is ETGVTQSPTHLIKTRGQQVTLRCSSQSGHNTVSWYQQALGQGPQFIFQYYREEENGRGNFPPRFSGLQFPNYSSELNVNALELDDSALYLCASSRRDRVYGYTFGSGTRLTVV.